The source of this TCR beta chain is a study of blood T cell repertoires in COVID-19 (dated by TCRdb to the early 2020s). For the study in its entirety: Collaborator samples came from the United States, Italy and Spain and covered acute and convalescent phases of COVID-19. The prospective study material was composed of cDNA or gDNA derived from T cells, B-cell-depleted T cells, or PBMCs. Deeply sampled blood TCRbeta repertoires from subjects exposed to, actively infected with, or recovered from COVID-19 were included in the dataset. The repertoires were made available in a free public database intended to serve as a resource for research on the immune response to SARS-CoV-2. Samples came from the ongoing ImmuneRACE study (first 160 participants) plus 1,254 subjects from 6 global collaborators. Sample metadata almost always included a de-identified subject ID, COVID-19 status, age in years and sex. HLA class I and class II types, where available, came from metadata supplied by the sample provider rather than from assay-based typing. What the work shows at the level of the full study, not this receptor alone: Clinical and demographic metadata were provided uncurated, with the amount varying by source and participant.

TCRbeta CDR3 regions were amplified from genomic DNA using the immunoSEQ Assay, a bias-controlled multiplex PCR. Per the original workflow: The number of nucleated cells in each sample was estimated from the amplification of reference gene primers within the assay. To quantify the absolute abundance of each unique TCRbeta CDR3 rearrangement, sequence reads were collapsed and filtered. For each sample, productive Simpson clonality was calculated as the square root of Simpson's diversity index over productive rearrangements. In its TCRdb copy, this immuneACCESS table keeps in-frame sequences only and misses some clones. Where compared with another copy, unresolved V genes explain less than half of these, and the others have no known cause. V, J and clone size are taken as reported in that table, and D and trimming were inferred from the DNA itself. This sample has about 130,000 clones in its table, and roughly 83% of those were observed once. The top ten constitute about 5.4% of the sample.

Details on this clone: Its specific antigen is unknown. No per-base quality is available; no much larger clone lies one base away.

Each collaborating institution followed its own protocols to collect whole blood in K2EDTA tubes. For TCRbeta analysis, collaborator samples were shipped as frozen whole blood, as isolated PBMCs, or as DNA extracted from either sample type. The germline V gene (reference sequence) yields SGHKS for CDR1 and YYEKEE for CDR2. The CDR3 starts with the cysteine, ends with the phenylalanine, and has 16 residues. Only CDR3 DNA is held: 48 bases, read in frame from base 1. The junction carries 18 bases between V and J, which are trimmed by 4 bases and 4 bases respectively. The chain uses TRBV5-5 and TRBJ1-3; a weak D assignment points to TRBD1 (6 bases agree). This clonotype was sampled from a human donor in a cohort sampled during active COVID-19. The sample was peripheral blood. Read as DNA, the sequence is TGTGCCAGCAGCCATGGAATGGACACAGGGGGAAACACCATATATTTT. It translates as CASSHGMDTGGNTIYF.